This entry lists 20 T cell receptor beta chains sequenced from one sample in a study of blood T cell repertoires in COVID-19. TCRdb's copy holds only in-frame clones and misses some; the assay was immunoSEQ multiplex PCR. The repertoire holds about 290,000 clones, approximately 91% seen once, with approximately 1.5% in the top ten. The sequencing input was PBMCs or T cells enriched from blood (not recorded which). Source of these receptors: a woman between 40 and 50 years old who had recovered from COVID-19.

The gene calls are TRBV18 and TRBJ2-3; perhaps TRBD2 as D (6 bases). The CDR3 runs to 15 residues. Between the trimmed V and J ends, which lost 1 base and 0 bases, there was a span of 8 bases. CDR1 and CDR2 (germline): KGHSH, LQKENI. Here the CDR3 reads CASSPLSGSTDTQYF. CDR3 nucleotide sequence: TGTGCCAGCTCACCACTAAGCGGGAGCACAGATACGCAGTATTTT.

This chain joins TRBV7-3 and TRBJ1-1; D is possibly TRBD1 (5 bases). Germline CDR1 SGHTA, CDR2 FQGTGA. The V end lost 6 bases, the J end lost 2 bases, and 10 bases lay between the germline ends. The CDR3 consists of 13 residues. The CDR3 region has the DNA TGTGCCAGCAGGACGACAGAAAACACTGAAGCTTTCTTT. It yields the protein CASRTTENTEAFF.

The chain uses TRBV11-2 and TRBJ2-7, with a tentative D call TRBD1 (6 bases). Trimming left V 5 bases short and J 0 bases short, with 17 bases between. The CDR3 is made up of 16 amino acids. Germline CDR1 SGHAT, CDR2 FQNNGV. CDR3 sequence: CASSHRQVWSSYEQYF. The CDR3 DNA sequence: TGTGCCAGCAGCCACCGACAGGTTTGGAGCTCCTACGAGCAGTACTTC.

This clone has a single count. Within the sample, other DNA sequences also encode this same CDR3. The V call is TRBV9, the J call TRBJ1-2; no clear D. The CDR3 has 14 amino acids. V was pared by 0 bases and J by 2 bases, with 8 bases between. CDR1 is SGDLS and CDR2 is YYNGEE in the germline V gene. In nucleotides, the CDR3 is TGTGCCAGCAGCGTAGTTGGAGGGAACTATGGCTACACCTTC. It is translated as CASSVVGGNYGYTF.

The chain couples TRBV12-3 or TRBV12-4 to TRBJ1-1, with D tentatively TRBD1 (5 bases). CDR3 length equals 12 residues. Trimming removed 5 bases at V and 12 bases at J, with 16 bases between. This CDR3 is CASSDSGGLTFF. The CDR3 DNA sequence: TGTGCCAGCAGTGATTCCGGGGGTTTGACTTTCTTT.

V is TRBV7-8 and J is TRBJ1-2; 7 bases align to TRBD1. V gave up 5 bases and J gave up 10 bases; unmatched junction bases: 7. Germline V gene lookup returns CDR1 SGHVS and CDR2 FQNEAQ. CDR3 size: 12 residues. The CDR3 nucleotides are TGTGCCAGCAGCCATAACAGGGGAACCTACACCTTC. It yields the protein CASSHNRGTYTF. The full variable domain, in which reference TRBV7-8 and TRBJ1-2 provide the parts outside the CDR3, is GAGVSQSPRYKVAKRGQDVALRCDPISGHVSLFWYQQALGQGPEFLTYFQNEAQLDKSGLPSDRFFAERPEGSVSTLKIQRTQQEDSAVYLCASSHNRGTYTFGSGTRLTVV.

The chain carries TRBV11-2 and TRBJ2-6, with D possibly matching TRBD2 (6 bases). This CDR3 is built from 19 residues. Germline CDR1 SGHAT, CDR2 FQNNGV. Trimming stripped 0 bases from V and 0 bases from J, with 15 bases between. CDR3 DNA: TGTGCCAGCAGCTTAGATCAGGCTAGCGTTACCTCTGGGGCCAACGTCCTGACTTTC. As protein: CASSLDQASVTSGANVLTF.

The chain's CDR3 is CASSNRRQEGREQYF. The CDR3 DNA reads TGTGCCAGCAGTAACCGGCGGCAGGAGGGGAGAGAGCAGTACTTC. The chain has TRBV6-6 and TRBJ2-7; D may be TRBD2 (6 bases). The CDR3 sequence is 15 residues long. With 5 bases removed from V and 7 bases from J, the gap between germline ends came to 21 bases. CDR1 and CDR2 from the germline V gene are MNHNY and SVGAGI (reference sequence).

The V call is TRBV7-2, the J call TRBJ2-7, with 9 bases identical to TRBD2. Germline CDR1 is SGHTA and CDR2 is FQGNSA. V shed 1 base and J 0 bases; nucleotides not matched to a gene: 4. The CDR3 is 16 residues long. The CDR3 sequence is CASSLVGAGGSYEQYF. The CDR3 coding sequence is TGTGCCAGCAGCTTAGTGGGAGCGGGAGGCTCCTACGAGCAGTACTTC.

This chain connects TRBV7-8 to TRBJ2-2; D is possibly TRBD2 (6 bases). The CDR3 is 16 residues long. V was trimmed by 4 bases and J by 2 bases, leaving 14 bases between them. CDR1 is SGHVS, CDR2 FQNEAQ, per germline. This chain's CDR3 is CASSSADGGNTGELFF. Written as DNA, the CDR3 is TGTGCCAGCAGCTCGGCCGACGGGGGAAACACCGGGGAGCTGTTTTTT.

J is TRBJ1-1 and V is TRBV14; 11 nucleotides agree with TRBD1. Germline V gene data show CDR1 as SGHDN and CDR2 as FVKESK. V was pared by 6 bases and J by 4 bases, with 13 bases of the junction left unmatched. The CDR3 loop spans 17 amino acids. CDR3 coding DNA: TGTGCCAGCAGTCACAGGACAGGGGGCATGGGTACCACTGAAGCTTTCTTT. Its translation: CASSHRTGGMGTTEAFF.

Here the CDR3 reads CAWTGTPGGPYF. In DNA, the CDR3 is TGTGCCTGGACCGGGACACCGGGTGGTCCCTACTTC. The V and J genes are TRBV30 and TRBJ2-7, with D perhaps matching TRBD1 (6 bases). Trimming stripped 4 bases from V and 13 bases from J, with 20 bases between. This CDR3 region has 12 residues. The germline gives CDR1 GTSNPN, CDR2 SVGIG (reference sequence).

The rearrangement links TRBV4-1 to TRBJ2-1, with 11 bases lining up with TRBD2. The CDR3 consists of 19 residues. The V segment lost 4 bases and the J segment 6 bases; nucleotides outside the gene matches: 17. CDR1 and CDR2 (germline): MGHRA, YSYEKL. CDR3 protein: CASSPQGTSGSLWGNEQFF. The CDR3 DNA follows: TGCGCCAGCAGCCCTCAGGGGACTAGCGGATCACTTTGGGGCAATGAGCAGTTCTTC.

CDR3 DNA: TGCAGCGTCCGACCGGACAGGGGAGCGTCCTACGAGCAGTACTTC. Encoded protein: CSVRPDRGASYEQYF. The chain combines TRBV29-1 with TRBJ2-7, with TRBD1 matching over 9 bases. CDR3 length: 15 residues. CDR1 is SQVTM, CDR2 ANQGSEA, per germline. V shed 6 bases, J shed 1 base, and the junction held 10 bases outside the gene matches.

The chain recombines TRBV7-2 with TRBJ2-7; D is perhaps TRBD1 (6 bases). Germline CDR1 and CDR2: SGHTA and FQGNSA. The V gene lost 5 bases and the J gene lost 0 bases, with 14 bases spanning the gap. CDR3 length: 15 residues. CDR3 loop: CASSPGVRSSYEQYF. As DNA, the CDR3 is TGTGCCAGCAGCCCAGGGGTCCGTAGCTCCTACGAGCAGTACTTC.

This clone came up once. The DNA for the CDR3 is TGTGCCAGCAGCCAAGTCCGGGGAGAGCAGTTCTTC. Its protein is CASSQVRGEQFF. This chain links TRBV3-1 (or the pseudogene TRBV3-2) with TRBJ2-1; tentatively, D is TRBD2 (5 bases). There are 12 residues in the CDR3. In germline, CDR1 is LGHDT, CDR2 YNNKEL (reference sequence). Trimming took off 1 base at V and 10 bases at J, with 8 bases between the two ends.

The chain recombines TRBV5-4 with TRBJ1-1, with D unresolved. Per the germline V gene, CDR1 is SGHNT and CDR2 is YYREEE (reference sequence). The V and J ends lost 0 bases and 4 bases respectively, with 4 bases between them. This CDR3 is 12 amino acids long. The CDR3 nucleotides read TGTGCCAGCAGCTTGGCTACCACTGAAGCTTTCTTT. The encoded protein is CASSLATTEAFF.

This rearrangement joins TRBV24-1 to TRBJ1-6; D might be TRBD1 (5 bases). Trimming pared 5 bases from V and 2 bases from J, leaving 18 bases between. This CDR3 is 18 amino acids long. CDR1 KGHDR and CDR2 SFDVKD come from the germline V gene. CDR3 coding DNA: TGTGCCACCAGTGCAGTACTCAGGGAAAGGACCTATAATTCACCCCTCCACTTT. The encoded protein is CATSAVLRERTYNSPLHF.

This chain uses TRBV7-9 with TRBJ1-1; D is perhaps TRBD1 (6 bases). The V and J ends lost 6 bases and 1 base respectively, with 12 bases between them. Per the germline V gene, CDR1 is SEHNR and CDR2 is FQNEAQ (reference sequence). CDR3 length: 14 amino acids. As DNA, the CDR3 is TGTGCCAGCAGTACAGGGTTTGGGAACACTGAAGCTTTCTTT. As protein: CASSTGFGNTEAFF. Supplemented by reference TRBV7-9 and TRBJ1-1, the full variable domain reads DTGVSQNPRHKITKRGQNVTFRCDPISEHNRLYWYRQTLGQGPEFLTYFQNEAQLEKSRLLSDRFSAERPKGSFSTLEIQRTEQGDSAMYLCASSTGFGNTEAFFGQGTRLTVV.

In this sample, this clone turned up a few times. The chain combines TRBV7-8 with TRBJ1-5; D is possibly TRBD1 (6 bases). Germline V lookup: CDR1 SGHVS, CDR2 FQNEAQ. The CDR3 spans 15 residues. Trimming stripped 3 bases from V and 0 bases from J, with 9 bases between. CDR3 sequence reads: CASSLDRLSNQPQHF. CDR3 in DNA: TGTGCCAGCAGCTTGGACAGACTTAGCAATCAGCCCCAGCATTTT.